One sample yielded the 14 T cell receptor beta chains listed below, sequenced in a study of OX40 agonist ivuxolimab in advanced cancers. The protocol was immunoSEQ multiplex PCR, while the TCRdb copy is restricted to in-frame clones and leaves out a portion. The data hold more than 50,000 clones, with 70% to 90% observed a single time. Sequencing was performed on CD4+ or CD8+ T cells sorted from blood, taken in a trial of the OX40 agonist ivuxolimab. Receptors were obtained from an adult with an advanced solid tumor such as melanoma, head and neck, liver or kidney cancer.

CDR3 amino acids: CASSLSFGTGENEQFF. CDR3 nucleotide sequence: TGCGCCAGCAGCTTAAGTTTCGGGACAGGGGAGAATGAGCAGTTCTTC. The V gene is TRBV5-1, the J gene TRBJ2-1, with 10 bases fitting TRBD1. This CDR3 is 16 amino acids long. The ends lost 2 bases at V and 7 bases at J; junction bases unmatched: 9. CDR1 and CDR2 (germline): SGHRS, YFSETQ.

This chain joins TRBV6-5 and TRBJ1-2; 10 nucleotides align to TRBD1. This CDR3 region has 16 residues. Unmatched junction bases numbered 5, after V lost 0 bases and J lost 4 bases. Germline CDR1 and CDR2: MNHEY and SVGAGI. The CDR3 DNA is TGTGCCAGCAGTTACTCGAGGACAGGGGGGCGCTATGGCTACACCTTC. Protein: CASSYSRTGGRYGYTF.

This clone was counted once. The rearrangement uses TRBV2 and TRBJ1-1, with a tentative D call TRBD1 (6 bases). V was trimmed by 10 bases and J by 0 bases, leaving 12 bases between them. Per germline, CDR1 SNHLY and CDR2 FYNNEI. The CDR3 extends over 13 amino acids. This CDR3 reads CAIQDRMNTEAFF. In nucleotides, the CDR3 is TGTGCCATACAAGACAGGATGAACACTGAAGCTTTCTTT.

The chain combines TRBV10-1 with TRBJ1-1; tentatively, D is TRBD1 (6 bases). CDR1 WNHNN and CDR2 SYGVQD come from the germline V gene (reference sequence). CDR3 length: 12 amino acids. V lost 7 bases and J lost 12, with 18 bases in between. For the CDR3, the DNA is TGCGCCAGCATGGAACCGGGGGCCCAGCCTTTCTTT. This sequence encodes CASMEPGAQPFF.

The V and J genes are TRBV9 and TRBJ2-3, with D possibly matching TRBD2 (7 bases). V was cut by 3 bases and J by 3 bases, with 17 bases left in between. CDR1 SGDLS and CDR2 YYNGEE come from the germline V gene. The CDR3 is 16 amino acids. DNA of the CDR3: TGTGCCAGCAGCGCAACGGGGGGCTCGGGAACAGATACGCAGTATTTT. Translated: CASSATGGSGTDTQYF.

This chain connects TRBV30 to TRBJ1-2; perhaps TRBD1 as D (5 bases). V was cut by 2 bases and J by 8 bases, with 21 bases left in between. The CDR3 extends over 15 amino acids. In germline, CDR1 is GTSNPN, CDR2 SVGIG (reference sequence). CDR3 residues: CAWSKGRTYGFGYTF. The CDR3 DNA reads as TGTGCCTGGAGTAAGGGGAGGACGTATGGGTTCGGCTACACCTTC.

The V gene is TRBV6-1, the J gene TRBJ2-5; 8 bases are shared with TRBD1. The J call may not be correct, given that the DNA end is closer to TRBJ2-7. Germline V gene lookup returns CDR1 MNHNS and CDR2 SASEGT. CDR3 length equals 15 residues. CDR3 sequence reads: CASSFDRGLTHEQYF. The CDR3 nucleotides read TGTGCCAGCAGTTTCGACAGGGGCCTTACCCACGAGCAGTACTTC.

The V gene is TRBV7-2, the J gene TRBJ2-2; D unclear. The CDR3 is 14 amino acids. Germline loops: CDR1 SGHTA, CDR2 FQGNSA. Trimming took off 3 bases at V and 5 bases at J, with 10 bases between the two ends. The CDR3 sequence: CASSLYGSTGELFF. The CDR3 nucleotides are TGTGCCAGCAGCTTGTATGGTAGTACCGGGGAGCTGTTTTTT.

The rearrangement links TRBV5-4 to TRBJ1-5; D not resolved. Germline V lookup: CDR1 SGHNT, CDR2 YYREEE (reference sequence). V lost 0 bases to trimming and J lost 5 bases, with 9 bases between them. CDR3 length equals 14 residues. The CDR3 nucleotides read TGTGCCAGCAGCTTGGAGGGAAGGGATCAGCCCCAGCATTTT. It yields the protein CASSLEGRDQPQHF.

Here the CDR3 DNA reads TGTGCCAGCAGTACTGGGACAGGGGGGGGTAATCAGCCCCAGCATTTT. As protein: CASSTGTGGGNQPQHF. The chain recombines TRBV2 with TRBJ1-5; 11 bases map to TRBD1. V was clipped by 5 bases and J by 4 bases; unmatched bases: 7. CDR3 length equals 16 residues. Germline V gene sequence: CDR1 SNHLY, CDR2 FYNNEI.

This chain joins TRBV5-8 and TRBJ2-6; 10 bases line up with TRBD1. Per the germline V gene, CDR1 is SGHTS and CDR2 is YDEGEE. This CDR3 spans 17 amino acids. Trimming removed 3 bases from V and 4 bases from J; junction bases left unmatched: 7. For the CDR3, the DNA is TGTGCCAGCAGCTGGGGACAGGGGTCTGCGGGGGCCAACGTCCTGACTTTC. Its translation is CASSWGQGSAGANVLTF.

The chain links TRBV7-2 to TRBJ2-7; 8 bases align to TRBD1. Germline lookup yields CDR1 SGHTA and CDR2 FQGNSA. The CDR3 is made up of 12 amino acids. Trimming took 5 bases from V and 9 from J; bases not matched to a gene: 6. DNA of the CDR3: TGTGCCAGCAGCACCCGGACAGGGCGGCAGTACTTC. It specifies CASSTRTGRQYF.

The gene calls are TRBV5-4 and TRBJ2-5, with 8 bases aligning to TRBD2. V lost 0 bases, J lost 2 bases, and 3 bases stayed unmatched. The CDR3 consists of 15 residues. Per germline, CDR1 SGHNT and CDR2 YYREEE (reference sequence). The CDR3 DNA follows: TGTGCCAGCAGCTTGGATGGCGGGGGGCAAGAGACCCAGTACTTC. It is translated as CASSLDGGGQETQYF.

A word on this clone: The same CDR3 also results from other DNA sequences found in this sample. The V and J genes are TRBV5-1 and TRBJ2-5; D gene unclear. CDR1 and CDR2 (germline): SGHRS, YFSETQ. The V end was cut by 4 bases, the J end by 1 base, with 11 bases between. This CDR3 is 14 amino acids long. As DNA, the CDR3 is TGCGCCAGCAGCCCCGCCGGTGGCCAAGAGACCCAGTACTTC. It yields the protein CASSPAGGQETQYF.